The rows below give T cell receptor beta chains drawn from one sample of a study of blood T cell repertoires in COVID-19. This table comes from immunoSEQ multiplex PCR, and its TCRdb copy is limited to in-frame clones, with some not included. This sample yields roughly 42,000 clones, of which 75% to 90% are seen a single time; approximately 10% belongs to the top ten. Sequenced material: peripheral blood. The receptor set was obtained from a man aged 30 to 45 with active or convalescent COVID-19. Both conserved end residues are part of each CDR3. Fields, in order: clone size, J gene, V gene, D gene, CDR3 protein, CDR3 DNA. D genes are given only for firm matches. Where a row states a size, it is once, few, many or the class of an expanded clone; other rows omit it.

. | TRBJ1-2 | TRBV5-5 | . | CASSLEPLPGYGYTF | TGTGCCAGCAGCTTGGAGCCCCTCCCGGGCTATGGCTACACCTTC
. | TRBJ2-4 | TRBV3-1/TRBV3-2 | TRBD2 | CASSPPTSGGDHIQYF | TGTGCCAGCAGCCCACCGACTAGCGGGGGGGACCACATTCAGTACTTC
. | TRBJ2-3 | TRBV19 | TRBD2 | CASSGLAETDTQYF | TGTGCCAGTAGTGGACTAGCGGAGACAGATACGCAGTATTTT
few | TRBJ1-1 | TRBV18 | . | CASSPPTPGHRNTEAFF | TGTGCCAGCTCACCACCGACTCCGGGACACCGGAACACTGAAGCTTTCTTT
. | TRBJ1-2 | TRBV2 | . | CASKSGLNYGYTF | TGTGCCAGCAAGTCAGGTCTTAACTATGGCTACACCTTC
. | TRBJ1-4 | TRBV6-5 | . | CASSYRSYEKLFF | TGTGCCAGCAGTTACCGGAGCTATGAAAAACTGTTTTTT
once | TRBJ1-4 | TRBV6-2/TRBV6-3 | TRBD1 | CASSLTGINEKLFF | TGTGCCAGCAGCCTGACAGGGATTAATGAAAAACTGTTTTTT
. | TRBJ2-7 | TRBV6-6 | TRBD1 | CASSRQGTYEQYF | TGTGCCAGCAGCCGACAGGGAACCTACGAGCAGTACTTC
once | TRBJ2-1 | TRBV5-1 | . | CASSFLTAQSSYNEQFF | TGCGCCAGCAGCTTTCTGACAGCACAAAGCTCCTACAATGAGCAGTTCTTC
. | TRBJ1-1 | TRBV6-5 | TRBD1 | CASRPDRGQVTEAFF | TGTGCCAGCAGACCGGACAGGGGGCAGGTCACTGAAGCTTTCTTT
. | TRBJ1-6 | TRBV18 | . | CASSPLRPALGSNSPLHF | TGTGCCAGCTCACCACTTAGGCCGGCTTTAGGGAGTAATTCACCCCTCCACTTT
. | TRBJ2-1 | TRBV6-2/TRBV6-3 | TRBD2 | CASSSPLAGSYNEQFF | TGTGCCAGCAGTTCCCCCTTAGCGGGCTCCTACAATGAGCAGTTCTTC
. | TRBJ2-7 | TRBV7-9 | . | CASSLEGGGYEQYF | TGTGCCAGCAGCTTAGAGGGAGGGGGCTACGAGCAGTACTTC
. | TRBJ2-7 | TRBV2 | TRBD1 | CASTPGTGSYEQYF | TGTGCCAGCACCCCCGGGACAGGCTCCTACGAGCAGTACTTC